One and the same sample provided the 18 T cell receptor beta chains below, sequenced in a study of T cell repertoires in ileal Crohn's disease (dated by TCRdb to the late 2010s). The intended sense of this specimen's time point label: neoterminal ileum biopsy at postoperative endoscopy, about 6 months after surgery. Library preparation used the immunoSEQ multiplex PCR assay. TCRdb stores this immuneACCESS table with in-frame sequences only. Part of the clones is absent; in the studies checked, under half of the shortfall reflects unresolved V genes, and no reason is known for the rest. The sample profile shows more than 13,000 clones; over 70% of them were found once. The ten most abundant clones make up around 3.9% of the sample. The specimen was ileal tissue. These receptors were collected from an adult with Crohn's disease.

The rearrangement links TRBV19 to TRBJ1-2, with no clear D. CDR3 size: 14 residues. Germline V lookup: CDR1 LNHDA, CDR2 SQIVND (reference sequence). V lost 7 bases and J lost 4, with 16 bases in between. The CDR3: CASTPGKGTYGYTF. The CDR3 DNA sequence: TGTGCCAGTACTCCCGGGAAGGGAACCTATGGCTACACCTTC. The full variable domain, rest sourced from reference TRBV19 and TRBJ1-2, is DGGITQSPKYLFRKEGQNVTLSCEQNLNHDAMYWYRQDPGQGLRLIYYSQIVNDFQKGDIAEGYSVSREKKESFPLTVTSAQKNPTAFYLCASTPGKGTYGYTFGSGTRLTVV.

The V gene is TRBV19, the J gene TRBJ1-2; TRBD1 is a possible D gene (6 bases). Germline-derived CDR1 and CDR2 are LNHDA and SQIVND (reference sequence). V was cut by 6 bases and J by 8 bases, with 13 bases left in between. The CDR3 sequence is 12 residues long. As DNA, the CDR3 is TGTGCCAGTAGACAGACAGGTACGGGCTACACCTTC. It specifies CASRQTGTGYTF.

The chain joins TRBV4-3 to TRBJ2-5, with D perhaps matching TRBD2 (5 bases). This CDR3 is 14 amino acids long. The germline V and J ends were trimmed by 6 bases and 4 bases, with 15 bases remaining between them. Germline V gives CDR1 LGHNA, CDR2 YSLEER. CDR3 amino acids: CASSGGLAGETQYF. The CDR3 nucleotides are TGCGCCAGCAGTGGAGGTTTGGCCGGAGAGACCCAGTACTTC.

The chain has TRBV5-1 and TRBJ2-7; D assignment may be TRBD1 or TRBD2 (5 bases each). Trimming took 4 bases from V and 3 from J, leaving 11 bases between them. Germline CDR1 and CDR2: SGHRS and YFSETQ. CDR3 length: 13 amino acids. CDR3 sequence (DNA): TGCGCCAGCAGCCCCGGGGCCCGCTACGAGCAGTACTTC. Translation: CASSPGARYEQYF.

The chain is built from TRBV28 and TRBJ2-4; no firm D call. This CDR3 region has 13 residues. Germline CDR1 reads MDHEN; CDR2 reads SYDVKM. The V and J ends lost 1 base and 12 bases respectively, with 13 bases between them. In DNA form, the CDR3 reads TGTGCCAGCAGTTTATCGCGGCCGACCGGTCAGTACTTC. Protein sequence: CASSLSRPTGQYF.

The chain couples TRBV19 to TRBJ2-5; D unclear. The CDR3 sequence is 13 residues long. Trimming cost V 6 bases and J 2 bases, with 10 bases left between them. The germline V gene encodes CDR1 LNHDA and CDR2 SQIVND (reference sequence). Here the CDR3 DNA reads TGTGCCAGTAGGGCCAAAGGGCAAGAGACCCAGTACTTC. Amino acid sequence: CASRAKGQETQYF.

The J gene is TRBJ1-4, the V gene TRBV21-1. TRBV21-1 is deemed a pseudogene. The CDR3 spans 14 residues. The CDR3 DNA sequence: TGTGCCAGCAGCAATCCGAATGGGGGGGAAAAACTGTTTTTT. Amino acid sequence: CASSNPNGGEKLFF.

This clone was recorded only once. J is TRBJ2-3 and V is TRBV29-1; 8 bases are a match to TRBD1. J gave up 2 bases and V 5 bases, and 9 bases lay outside the gene matches. In germline, CDR1 is SQVTM, CDR2 ANQGSEA. The CDR3 loop spans 15 amino acids. CDR3 loop: CSVMTGAMNTDTQYF. The CDR3 DNA reads as TGCAGCGTTATGACAGGGGCGATGAACACAGATACGCAGTATTTT.

V usage is TRBV5-4 and J usage is TRBJ1-2, with 7 bases identical to TRBD1. With V trimmed by 3 bases and J by 7 bases, 12 bases remained unmatched. From germline, CDR1 is SGHNT and CDR2 YYREEE (reference sequence). The CDR3 is 15 amino acids. CDR3 sequence (DNA): TGTGCCAGCAGCTCGGAGACAGGGTCAAAAGGTGGCTACACCTTC. Its protein product is CASSSETGSKGGYTF.

The chain is built from TRBV10-3 and TRBJ2-2; D remains ambiguous. CDR1 and CDR2 from the germline V gene are ENHRY and SYGVKD. The CDR3 contains 17 residues. V was clipped by 6 bases and J by 2 bases, with 19 bases between them. CDR3 nucleotides: TGTGCCATCAGCGTACAGCCAAAAGCCGATAACACCGGGGAGCTGTTTTTT. This codes for CAISVQPKADNTGELFF.

This clone was counted only a few times. The V call is TRBV21-1, the J call TRBJ1-2. TRBV21-1 is flagged as a pseudogene. The CDR3 sequence is 10 residues long. CDR3 sequence (DNA): TGTGCCAGCACAGAGTATGGCTACACCTTC. Its translation: CASTEYGYTF.

The chain employs TRBV29-1 and TRBJ2-1; 7 bases map to TRBD2. The germline CDR1 and CDR2 sequences are SQVTM and ANQGSEA. CDR3 size: 11 residues. Trimming took 6 bases from V and 5 from J; bases not matched to a gene: 1. As DNA, the CDR3 is TGCAGCGTCGGGAGGAACAATGAGCAGTTCTTC. Its translation: CSVGRNNEQFF.

The chain joins TRBV6-1 to TRBJ1-5; D not certain. The CDR3 consists of 16 residues. Germline V gene data show CDR1 as MNHNS and CDR2 as SASEGT. Trimming pared 2 bases from V and 5 bases from J, leaving 16 bases between. In DNA form, the CDR3 reads TGTGCCAGCAGTGAAACGAGGGTAATTGTGGATCAGCCCCAGCATTTT. Its translation: CASSETRVIVDQPQHF.

The genes are TRBV6-6 and TRBJ2-7, with TRBD1 matching over 9 bases. The CDR3 sequence is 14 residues long. V trimming: 7 bases; J trimming: 5 bases; junction bases outside the gene matches: 9. Germline V gene data show CDR1 as MNHNY and CDR2 as SVGAGI (reference sequence). CDR3 region: CASIPGTGLHEQYF. In DNA form, the CDR3 reads TGTGCCAGCATCCCCGGGACAGGGCTTCACGAGCAGTACTTC.

This chain joins TRBV7-2 and TRBJ2-1, with TRBD2 matching over 7 bases. With V trimmed by 4 bases and J by 12 bases, 12 bases remained unmatched. This CDR3 contains 14 residues. Germline V gene lookup returns CDR1 SGHTA and CDR2 FQGNSA. The CDR3 loop is CASSSGGSLGGQFF. CDR3 sequence (DNA): TGTGCCAGCAGCTCGGGGGGATCCCTCGGAGGGCAGTTCTTC. The full variable domain, rest sourced from reference TRBV7-2 and TRBJ2-1, is GAGVSQSPSNKVTEKGKDVELRCDPISGHTALYWYRQSLGQGLEFLIYFQGNSAPDKSGLPSDRFSAERTGGSVSTLTIQRTQQEDSAVYLCASSSGGSLGGQFFGPGTRLTVL.

V gene TRBV7-7 combines with J gene TRBJ2-3, with TRBD2 identical over 7 bases. The J segment lost 2 bases and the V segment lost 5 bases, leaving 7 bases of the junction unmatched. Germline CDR1 reads SSHAT; CDR2 reads FNYEAQ (reference sequence). The CDR3 length is 15 residues. This CDR3 reads CASSLQTSSTDTQYF. CDR3 nucleotide sequence: TGTGCCAGCAGCCTTCAGACTAGCTCCACAGATACGCAGTATTTT.

This clone was observed once. This chain joins TRBV7-8 and TRBJ1-2; D not certain. CDR3 size: 12 residues. Trimming shortened V by 1 base and J by 7 bases, and 7 bases separated the two germline ends. The germline V gene encodes CDR1 SGHVS and CDR2 FQNEAQ. CDR3 residues: CASSLVGRGYTF. The DNA of the CDR3 is TGTGCCAGCAGCTTAGTGGGTCGTGGCTACACCTTC.

The rearrangement joins TRBV5-1 to TRBJ1-1; possible D gene TRBD1, 6 bases. Germline CDR1 SGHRS, CDR2 YFSETQ. Trimming removed 3 bases from V and 1 base from J, with 7 bases in between. The CDR3 runs 13 residues. CDR3 coding DNA: TGCGCCAGCAGCTGGGGGCGGAACACTGAAGCTTTCTTT. It codes for CASSWGRNTEAFF.